These 14 T cell receptor beta chains were all obtained from the same sample, sequenced in a study of OX40 agonist ivuxolimab in advanced cancers. Sequencing was performed with immunoSEQ multiplex PCR; in TCRdb, only in-frame clones are kept and a portion is missing. The table includes about 51,000 clones, around 77% detected once. Sequencing used CD4+ or CD8+ T cells sorted from blood, obtained in a trial of the OX40 agonist ivuxolimab. These receptor sequences come from an adult with an advanced solid tumor such as melanoma, head and neck, liver or kidney cancer.

The chain recombines TRBV19 with TRBJ1-1; a weak D match, TRBD1 (6 bases). Germline assignment: CDR1 LNHDA and CDR2 SQIVND (reference sequence). V was pared by 10 bases and J by 4 bases, with 19 bases between. This CDR3 comprises 14 residues. The CDR3: CATGGQIGTTEAFF. The CDR3 DNA reads TGTGCCACCGGGGGCCAGATTGGAACCACTGAAGCTTTCTTT.

The chain uses TRBV11-2 and TRBJ2-1; TRBD1 agrees at 8 bases. CDR1 SGHAT and CDR2 FQNNGV come from the germline V gene. This CDR3 region has 15 residues. Trimming removed 2 bases from V and 3 bases from J; junction bases left unmatched: 3. Written as DNA, the CDR3 is TGTGCCAGCAGCTTACAGGGGGCTGACTACAATGAGCAGTTCTTC. It encodes CASSLQGADYNEQFF.

V usage is TRBV15 and J usage is TRBJ1-3; D is unclear. The V and J ends lost 0 bases and 0 bases respectively, with 6 bases between them. The CDR3 spans 15 residues. Per the germline V gene, CDR1 is LNHNV and CDR2 is YYDKDF (reference sequence). The DNA of the CDR3 is TGTGCCACCAGCAGAGATTCGGGCTCTGGAAACACCATATATTTT. Translated: CATSRDSGSGNTIYF.

The gene calls are TRBV29-1 and TRBJ2-7; 8 bases are a match to TRBD2. The CDR3 has 14 amino acids. The trim removed 4 bases at V and 6 bases at J, leaving 11 bases unmatched. Per the germline V gene, CDR1 is SQVTM and CDR2 is ANQGSEA. The CDR3 nucleotides are TGCAGCGTTGCGGAGCCTAGCGGGTTTTCCGAGCAGTACTTC. It translates to CSVAEPSGFSEQYF.

V gene TRBV7-3 combines with J gene TRBJ2-1; 15 nucleotides match TRBD2. After removal of 4 bases from V and 4 bases from J, the junction contained 8 bases not matched to a gene. The germline V gene has CDR1 SGHTA and CDR2 FQGTGA. The CDR3 consists of 18 residues. CDR3 amino acids: CASSYLGLAGGPYNEQFF. The CDR3 coding sequence is TGTGCCAGCAGCTACCTTGGACTAGCGGGAGGGCCGTACAATGAGCAGTTCTTC. The variable domain in full, completed from reference TRBV7-3 and TRBJ2-1, reads GAGVSQTPSNKVTEKGKYVELRCDPISGHTALYWYRQSLGQGPEFLIYFQGTGAADDSGLPNDRFFAVRPEGSVSTLKIQRTERGDSAVYLCASSYLGLAGGPYNEQFFGPGTRLTVL.

Sample share makes this clone medium-sized. The V call is TRBV28, the J call TRBJ2-3; tentative D call: TRBD2 (5 bases). This CDR3 spans 16 amino acids. Germline CDR1 MDHEN, CDR2 SYDVKM. V lost 5 bases, J lost 2 bases, and 17 bases lay in between. This chain's CDR3 is CASSPEASWYTDTQYF. Here the CDR3 DNA reads TGTGCCAGCAGTCCAGAGGCTAGCTGGTACACAGATACGCAGTATTTT.

The table lists this clone with a count of one. The junction and the germline gene differ at one end; a read error may be behind it. The rearrangement joins TRBV4-1 to TRBJ2-7; TRBD2 aligns across 11 bases. The germline CDR1 and CDR2 sequences are MGHRA and YSYEKL. This CDR3 is built from 16 residues. The CDR3 DNA reads as TGTGCCAGCAGCCAAGAGACTAGCGGGATGGGTGACGAGCAGTACTTC. Translating it yields CASSQETSGMGDEQYF.

The chain uses TRBV4-2 and TRBJ2-1; TRBD1 matches 10 bases. The germline gives CDR1 LGHNA, CDR2 YNFKEQ. The CDR3 covers 14 residues. Unmatched junction bases numbered 2, after V lost 5 bases and J lost 4 bases. The CDR3 protein is CASSGGQGYNEQFF. The CDR3 DNA sequence: TGTGCCAGCAGCGGGGGACAGGGGTACAATGAGCAGTTCTTC.

The chain combines TRBV21-1 with TRBJ2-5; the table names TRBD1, a call not compared with the DNA. TRBV21-1 is annotated as a pseudogene. The CDR3 is 16 residues long. The CDR3 DNA follows: TGTGCCAGCAGCGGACCCGGGACAGGGGGCCCGGAGACCCAGTACTTC. It yields the protein CASSGPGTGGPETQYF.

The chain carries TRBV5-1 and TRBJ2-7; 8 bases are a match to TRBD1. The CDR3 consists of 15 residues. V lost 3 bases and J lost 0; bases outside the gene matches: 5. The germline V gene has CDR1 SGHRS and CDR2 YFSETQ. CDR3 nucleotides: TGCGCCAGCAGCTCCGGCCAGGGGGCCTCCTACGAGCAGTACTTC. Translation gives CASSSGQGASYEQYF. Supplemented by reference TRBV5-1 and TRBJ2-7, the full variable domain reads KAGVTQTPRYLIKTRGQQVTLSCSPISGHRSVSWYQQTPGQGLQFLFEYFSETQRNKGNFPGRFSGRQFSNSRSEMNVSTLELGDSALYLCASSSGQGASYEQYFGPGTRLTVT.

V is TRBV7-9 and J is TRBJ1-1; D unclear. The CDR3 is 14 amino acids. CDR1 is SEHNR, CDR2 FQNEAQ, per germline (reference sequence). Trimming took 4 bases from V and 1 from J, leaving 10 bases between them. As DNA, the CDR3 is TGTGCCAGCAGCTCCCGTCTAGGGAACACTGAAGCTTTCTTT. Translated: CASSSRLGNTEAFF.

The V call is TRBV2, the J call TRBJ1-5, with a tentative D call TRBD1 (6 bases). Germline V gives CDR1 SNHLY, CDR2 FYNNEI. The CDR3 has 15 amino acids. V gave up 8 bases and J gave up 2 bases, with 16 bases separating them. This CDR3 reads CASLGQSTGNQPQHF. CDR3 DNA: TGTGCCAGCCTCGGACAGTCCACGGGCAATCAGCCCCAGCATTTT.

The genes are TRBV18 and TRBJ1-2; the D gene is possibly TRBD1 (6 bases). Germline CDR1 reads KGHSH; CDR2 reads LQKENI. V shed 3 bases and J shed 4 bases, with 12 bases lying between them. This CDR3 comprises 14 residues. In nucleotides, the CDR3 is TGTGCCAGCTCACCGGGGGGCCTGGTCTATGGCTACACCTTC. Translated, it gives CASSPGGLVYGYTF.

This chain uses TRBV6-1 with TRBJ1-3; no clear D. CDR3 length equals 16 residues. The germline gives CDR1 MNHNS, CDR2 SASEGT. Trimming removed 3 bases from V and 7 bases from J, with 19 bases in between. The CDR3 bases are TGTGCCAGCAGTGATTCGATAGGCGGCTTTTCTAACACCATATATTTT. It specifies CASSDSIGGFSNTIYF.